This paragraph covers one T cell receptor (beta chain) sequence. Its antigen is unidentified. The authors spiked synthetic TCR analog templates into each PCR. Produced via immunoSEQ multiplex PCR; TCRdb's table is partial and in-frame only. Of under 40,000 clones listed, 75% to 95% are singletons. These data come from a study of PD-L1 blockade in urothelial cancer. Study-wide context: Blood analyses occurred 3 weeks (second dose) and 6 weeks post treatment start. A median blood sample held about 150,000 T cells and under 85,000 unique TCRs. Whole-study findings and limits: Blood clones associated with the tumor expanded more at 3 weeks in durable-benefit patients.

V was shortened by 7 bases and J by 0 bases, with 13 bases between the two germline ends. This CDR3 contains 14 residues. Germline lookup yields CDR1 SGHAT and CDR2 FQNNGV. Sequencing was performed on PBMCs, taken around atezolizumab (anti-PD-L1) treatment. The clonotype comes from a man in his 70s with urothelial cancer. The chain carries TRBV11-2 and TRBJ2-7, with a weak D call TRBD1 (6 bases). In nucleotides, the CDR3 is TGTGCCAGCACTTCGTACAGGGACTCCTACGAGCAGTACTTC. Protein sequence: CASTSYRDSYEQYF.